This TCR beta chain was captured in a study of shared clonotypes between healthy human individuals. Assay: immunoSEQ multiplex PCR; the TCRdb copy retains only in-frame clones and omits some. The sample contains around 510,000 clones, roughly 79% of which appear only once. Germline-derived CDR1 and CDR2 are SQVTM and ANQGSEA. The CDR3 spans 14 residues. Sequenced input: PBMCs. The TCR sequence derives from a woman aged 40 to 50 in good health. Some clones in this sample may be carry-over from other donors' samples. This chain uses TRBV29-1 with TRBJ2-5; no clear D. The last part of the DNA fits TRBJ2-7 better; the J call may be wrong. CDR3 DNA sequence: TGCAGCGTTGGTCAGGTAGGCCCCGGCTACGAGCAGTACTTC. Translating gives CSVGQVGPGYEQYF.